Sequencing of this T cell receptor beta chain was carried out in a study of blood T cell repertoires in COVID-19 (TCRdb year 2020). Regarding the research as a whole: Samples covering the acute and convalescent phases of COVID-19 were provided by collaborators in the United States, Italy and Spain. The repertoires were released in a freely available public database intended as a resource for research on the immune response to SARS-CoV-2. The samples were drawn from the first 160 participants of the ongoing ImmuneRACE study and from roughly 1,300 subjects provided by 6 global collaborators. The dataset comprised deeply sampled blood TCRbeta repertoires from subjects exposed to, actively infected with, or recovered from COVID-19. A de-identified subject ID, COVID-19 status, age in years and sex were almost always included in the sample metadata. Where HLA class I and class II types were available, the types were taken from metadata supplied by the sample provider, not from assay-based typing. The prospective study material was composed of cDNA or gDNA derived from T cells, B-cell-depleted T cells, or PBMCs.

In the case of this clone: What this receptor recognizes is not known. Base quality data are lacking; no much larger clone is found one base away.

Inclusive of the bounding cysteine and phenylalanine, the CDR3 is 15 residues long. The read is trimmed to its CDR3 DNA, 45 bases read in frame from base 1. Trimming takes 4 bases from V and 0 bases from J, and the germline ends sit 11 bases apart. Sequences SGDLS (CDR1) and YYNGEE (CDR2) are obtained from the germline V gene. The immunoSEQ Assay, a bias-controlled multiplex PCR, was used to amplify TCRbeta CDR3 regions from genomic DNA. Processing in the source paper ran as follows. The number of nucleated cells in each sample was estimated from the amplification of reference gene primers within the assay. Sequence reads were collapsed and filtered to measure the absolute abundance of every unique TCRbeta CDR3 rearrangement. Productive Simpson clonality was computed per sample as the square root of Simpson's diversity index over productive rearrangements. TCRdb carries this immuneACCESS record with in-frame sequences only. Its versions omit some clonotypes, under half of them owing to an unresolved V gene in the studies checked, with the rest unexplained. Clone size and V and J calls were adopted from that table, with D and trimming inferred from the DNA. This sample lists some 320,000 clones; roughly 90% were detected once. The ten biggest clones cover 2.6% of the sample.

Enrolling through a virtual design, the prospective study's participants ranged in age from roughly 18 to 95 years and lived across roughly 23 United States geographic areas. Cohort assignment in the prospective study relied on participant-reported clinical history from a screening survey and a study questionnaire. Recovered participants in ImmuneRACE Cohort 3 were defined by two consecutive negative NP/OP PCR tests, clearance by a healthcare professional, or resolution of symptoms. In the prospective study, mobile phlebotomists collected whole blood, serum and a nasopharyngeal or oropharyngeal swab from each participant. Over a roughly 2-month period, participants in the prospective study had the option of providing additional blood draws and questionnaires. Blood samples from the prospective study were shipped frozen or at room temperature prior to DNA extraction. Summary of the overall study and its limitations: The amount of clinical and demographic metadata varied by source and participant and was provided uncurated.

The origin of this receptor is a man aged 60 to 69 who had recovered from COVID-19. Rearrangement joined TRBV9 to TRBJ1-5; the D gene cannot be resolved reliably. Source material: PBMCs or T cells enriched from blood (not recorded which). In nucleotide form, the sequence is TGTGCCAGCAGCCGGAGTCCGAATAGCAATCAGCCCCAGCATTTT. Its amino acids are CASSRSPNSNQPQHF.